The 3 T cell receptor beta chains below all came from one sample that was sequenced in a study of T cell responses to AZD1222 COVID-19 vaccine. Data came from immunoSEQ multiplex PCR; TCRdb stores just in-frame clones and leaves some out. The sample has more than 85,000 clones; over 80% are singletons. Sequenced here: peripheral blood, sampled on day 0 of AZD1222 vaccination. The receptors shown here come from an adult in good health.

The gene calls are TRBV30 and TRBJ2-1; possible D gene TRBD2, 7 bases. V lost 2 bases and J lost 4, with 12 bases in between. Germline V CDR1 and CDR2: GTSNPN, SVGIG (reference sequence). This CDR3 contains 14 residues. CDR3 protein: CAWSRGGSYNEQFF. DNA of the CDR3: TGTGCCTGGAGTAGGGGGGGCTCGTACAATGAGCAGTTCTTC.

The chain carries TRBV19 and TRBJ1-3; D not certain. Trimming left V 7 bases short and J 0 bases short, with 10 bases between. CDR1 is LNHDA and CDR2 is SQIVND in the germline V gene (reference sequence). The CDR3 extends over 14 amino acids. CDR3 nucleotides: TGTGCCAGTAACAACGACATCTCTGGAAACACCATATATTTT. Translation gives CASNNDISGNTIYF.

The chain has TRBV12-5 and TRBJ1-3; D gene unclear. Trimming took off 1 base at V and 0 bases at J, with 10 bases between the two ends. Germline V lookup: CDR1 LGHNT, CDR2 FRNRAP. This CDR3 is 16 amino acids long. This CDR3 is CASGLGTVISGNTIYF. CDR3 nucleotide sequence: TGTGCTAGTGGTTTGGGGACGGTAATCTCTGGAAACACCATATATTTT.